This is a list of T cell receptor beta chains from one sample in a study of technical replicates of blood from a few donors. Method: immunoSEQ multiplex PCR; TCRdb's copy keeps in-frame clones and lacks some. This table has roughly 72,000 clones, about 96% appearing once. Input material: T cells isolated from PBMCs. Receptor source: a human donor in good health. The CDR3 runs from the conserved cysteine through the conserved F or W. A D gene is named only where the DNA matches it firmly.

j_call,d_call,v_call,cdr3_nt,cdr3_aa
TRBJ2-2,TRBD2,TRBV7-6,TGTGCCAGCAGCTTAGCAATCCTAGCGGGAGCGGGAACCGGGGAGCTGTTTTTT,CASSLAILAGAGTGELFF
TRBJ2-1,TRBD1,TRBV9,TGTGCCAGCAGCCCCGGGACAGGCATCGACAATGAGCAGTTCTTC,CASSPGTGIDNEQFF
TRBJ2-3,TRBD2,TRBV5-4,TGTGCCAGCAGGCATATGGCCCAGGCGGGAGAAGAAGATACGCAGTATTTT,CASRHMAQAGEEDTQYF
TRBJ1-1,-,TRBV6-5,TGTGCCAGCAGTTATAACAGGGCCACTGAAGCTTTCTTT,CASSYNRATEAFF
TRBJ1-5,TRBD1,TRBV7-2,TGTGCCAGCAGCCCGGACAGGAATCAGCCCCAGCATTTT,CASSPDRNQPQHF
TRBJ2-7,TRBD2,TRBV7-2,TGTGCCAGCAGCTTAGTCGCGGGAGGGCCCTACGAGCAGTACTTC,CASSLVAGGPYEQYF
TRBJ2-7,-,TRBV5-1,TGCGCCAGCAGCTTGTGGGTCGGAGGGCCCTACGAGCAGTACTTC,CASSLWVGGPYEQYF
TRBJ1-4,TRBD1,TRBV5-5,TGTGCCAGCAGCAAACCGGGACAGAATGAAAAACTGTTTTTT,CASSKPGQNEKLFF
TRBJ2-1,TRBD2,TRBV14,TGTGCCAGCAGCGTCGGACTAGCGGGAGGCTATGAGCAGTTCTTC,CASSVGLAGGYEQFF
TRBJ2-1,-,TRBV27,TGTGCCAGCAGCAGGGTCGCTGATTACTCCTACAATGAGCAGTTCTTC,CASSRVADYSYNEQFF
TRBJ2-1,TRBD2,TRBV6-5,TGTGCCAGCAGTTATAGCCTAGCGGAACACAATGAGCAGTTCTTC,CASSYSLAEHNEQFF